The subject of this entry is one TCR beta chain. Its specificity is not known. The data stem from a study of T cell repertoires in cytomegalovirus infection. Turning to the study itself: CMV infection and matching HLA type were both indicated by public TCR beta signatures.

MiXCR was run by TCRdb on the reads, yielding one entry per CDR3 protein. The table has about 450,000 distinct CDR3 sequences, 31% seen once; the top ten hold about an eighth. Study conclusions and caveats: Predominance within the ex vivo response was attributable to HLA-C-restricted CMV-specific TCR beta clonotypes. Totalled public TCR beta family frequency picked out people who carried CMV plus the relevant HLA.

The CDR3 spans 16 residues. Trimming at V came to 4 bases and at J to 0 bases, leaving 5 bases not matched to a gene. Germline-derived CDR1 and CDR2 are MGHRA and YSYEKL. The chain is built from TRBV4-1 and TRBJ2-3, with 9 bases aligning to TRBD1. This sequence was found in a human donor in good health (CMV status not recorded). Some clones in this sample may be carry-over from other donors' samples. The sequenced sample was PBMCs. The DNA of the CDR3 is TGCGCCAGCAGCCCGAGGGGGACAGGGAGCACAGATACGCAGTATTTT. Translation: CASSPRGTGSTDTQYF.